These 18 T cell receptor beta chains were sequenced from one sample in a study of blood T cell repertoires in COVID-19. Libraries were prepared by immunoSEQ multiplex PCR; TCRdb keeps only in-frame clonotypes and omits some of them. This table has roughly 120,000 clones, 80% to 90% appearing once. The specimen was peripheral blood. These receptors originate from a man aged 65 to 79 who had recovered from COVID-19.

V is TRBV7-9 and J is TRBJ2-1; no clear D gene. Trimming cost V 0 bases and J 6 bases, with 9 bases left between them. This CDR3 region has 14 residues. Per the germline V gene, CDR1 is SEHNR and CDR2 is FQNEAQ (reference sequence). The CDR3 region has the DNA TGTGCCAGCAGCTTAGCGTCGGTACTCAATGAGCAGTTCTTC. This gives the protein CASSLASVLNEQFF. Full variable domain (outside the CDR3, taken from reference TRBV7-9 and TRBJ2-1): DTGVSQNPRHKITKRGQNVTFRCDPISEHNRLYWYRQTLGQGPEFLTYFQNEAQLEKSRLLSDRFSAERPKGSFSTLEIQRTEQGDSAMYLCASSLASVLNEQFFGPGTRLTVL.

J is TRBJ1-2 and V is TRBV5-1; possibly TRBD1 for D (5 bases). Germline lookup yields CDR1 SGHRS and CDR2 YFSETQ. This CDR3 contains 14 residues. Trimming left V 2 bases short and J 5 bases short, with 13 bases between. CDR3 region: CASSFLQGGYGYTF. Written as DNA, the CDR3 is TGCGCCAGCAGCTTCCTCCAGGGAGGATATGGCTACACCTTC.

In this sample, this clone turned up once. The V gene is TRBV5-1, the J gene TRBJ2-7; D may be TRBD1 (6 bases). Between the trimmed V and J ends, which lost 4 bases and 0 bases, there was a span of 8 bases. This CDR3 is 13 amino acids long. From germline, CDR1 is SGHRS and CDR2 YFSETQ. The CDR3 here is CASSRQVSYEQYF. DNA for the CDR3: TGCGCCAGCAGCCGACAGGTCTCCTACGAGCAGTACTTC.

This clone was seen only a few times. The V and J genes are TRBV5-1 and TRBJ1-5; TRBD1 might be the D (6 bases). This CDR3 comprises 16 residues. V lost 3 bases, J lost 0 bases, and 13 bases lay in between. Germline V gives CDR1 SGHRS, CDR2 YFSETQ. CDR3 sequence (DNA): TGCGCCAGCAGCTGGAACAGGGAATATAGCAATCAGCCCCAGCATTTT. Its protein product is CASSWNREYSNQPQHF.

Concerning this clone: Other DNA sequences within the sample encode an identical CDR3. CDR3 in DNA: TGTGCCAGCAGCTTAACAGGGAATACTGAAGCTTTCTTT. Encoded protein: CASSLTGNTEAFF. V and J are TRBV11-2 and TRBJ1-1; a weak D match, TRBD1 (6 bases). The V and J ends lost 2 bases and 5 bases respectively, with 9 bases between them. Germline values: CDR1 SGHAT, CDR2 FQNNGV. The CDR3 covers 13 residues. The full variable domain, completed using reference TRBV11-2 and TRBJ1-1, is EAGVAQSPRYKIIEKRQSVAFWCNPISGHATLYWYQQILGQGPKLLIQFQNNGVVDDSQLPKDRFSAERLKGVDSTLKIQPAKLEDSAVYLCASSLTGNTEAFFGQGTRLTVV.

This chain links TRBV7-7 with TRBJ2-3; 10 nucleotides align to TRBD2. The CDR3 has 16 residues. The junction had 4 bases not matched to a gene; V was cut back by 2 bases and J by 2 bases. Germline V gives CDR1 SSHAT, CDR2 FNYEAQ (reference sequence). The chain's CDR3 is CASSLRAGGPTDTQYF. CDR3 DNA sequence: TGTGCCAGCAGCTTACGAGCGGGGGGGCCCACAGATACGCAGTATTTT.

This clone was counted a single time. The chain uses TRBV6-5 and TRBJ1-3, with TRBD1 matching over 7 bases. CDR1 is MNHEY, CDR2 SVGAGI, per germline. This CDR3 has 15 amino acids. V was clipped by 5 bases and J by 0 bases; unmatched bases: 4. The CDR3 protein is CASSTRTGSGNTIYF. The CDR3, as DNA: TGTGCCAGCAGTACGAGGACAGGCTCTGGAAACACCATATATTTT.

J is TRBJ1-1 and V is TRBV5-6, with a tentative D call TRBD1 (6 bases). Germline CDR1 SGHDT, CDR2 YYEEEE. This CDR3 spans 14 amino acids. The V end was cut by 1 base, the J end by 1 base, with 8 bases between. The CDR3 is CASSLTGSNTEAFF. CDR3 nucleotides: TGTGCCAGCAGCTTGACAGGGTCGAACACTGAAGCTTTCTTT.

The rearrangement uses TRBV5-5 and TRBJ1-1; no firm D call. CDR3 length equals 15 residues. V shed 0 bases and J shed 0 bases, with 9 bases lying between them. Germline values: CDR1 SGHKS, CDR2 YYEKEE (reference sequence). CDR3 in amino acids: CASSLDPGMNTEAFF. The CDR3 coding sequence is TGTGCCAGCAGCTTGGACCCGGGGATGAACACTGAAGCTTTCTTT.

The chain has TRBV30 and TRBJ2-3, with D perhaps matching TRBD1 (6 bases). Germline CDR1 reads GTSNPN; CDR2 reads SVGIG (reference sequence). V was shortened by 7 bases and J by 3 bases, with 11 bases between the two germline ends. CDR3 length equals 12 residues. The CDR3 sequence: CAYRERTDTQYF. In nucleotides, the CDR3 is TGTGCCTACAGGGAGCGTACAGATACGCAGTATTTT.

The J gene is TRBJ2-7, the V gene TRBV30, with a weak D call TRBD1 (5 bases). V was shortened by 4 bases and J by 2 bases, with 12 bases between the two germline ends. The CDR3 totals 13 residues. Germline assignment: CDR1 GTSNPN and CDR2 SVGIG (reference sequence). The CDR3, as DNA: TGTGCCTGGAATCAGGGTCTTCCCTACGAGCAGTACTTC. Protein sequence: CAWNQGLPYEQYF.

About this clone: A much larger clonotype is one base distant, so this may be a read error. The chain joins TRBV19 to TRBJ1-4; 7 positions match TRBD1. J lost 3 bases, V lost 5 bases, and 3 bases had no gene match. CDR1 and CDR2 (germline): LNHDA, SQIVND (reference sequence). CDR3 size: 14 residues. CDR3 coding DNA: TGTGCCAGTAGTGACAGGGCGGCTAATGAAAAACTGTTTTTT. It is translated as CASSDRAANEKLFF.

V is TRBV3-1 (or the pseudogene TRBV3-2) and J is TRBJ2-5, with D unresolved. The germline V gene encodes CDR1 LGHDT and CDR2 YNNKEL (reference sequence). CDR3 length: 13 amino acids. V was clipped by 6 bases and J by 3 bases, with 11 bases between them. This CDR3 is CASSLETEETQYF. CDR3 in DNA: TGTGCCAGCAGTCTGGAAACAGAAGAGACCCAGTACTTC.

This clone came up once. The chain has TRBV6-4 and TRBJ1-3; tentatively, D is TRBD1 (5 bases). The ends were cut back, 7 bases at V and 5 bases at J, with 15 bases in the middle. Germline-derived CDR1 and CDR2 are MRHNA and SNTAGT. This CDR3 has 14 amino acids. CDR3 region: CASTIRTRRNTIYF. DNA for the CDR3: TGTGCCAGCACCATAAGGACAAGAAGAAACACCATATATTTT.

The CDR3 coding sequence is TGTGCCAGCAGCCTGGGGGCAGGGGGCCTGTCAGATACGCAGTATTTT. Residues: CASSLGAGGLSDTQYF. This rearrangement joins TRBV4-2 to TRBJ2-3; 8 positions agree with TRBD1. The V segment lost 4 bases and the J segment 4 bases; nucleotides outside the gene matches: 10. Germline loops: CDR1 LGHNA, CDR2 YNFKEQ. There are 16 residues in the CDR3.

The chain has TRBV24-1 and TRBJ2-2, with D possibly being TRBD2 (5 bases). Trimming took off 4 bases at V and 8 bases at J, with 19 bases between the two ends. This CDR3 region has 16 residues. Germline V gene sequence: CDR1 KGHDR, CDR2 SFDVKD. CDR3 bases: TGTGCCACCAGTGACCGGTCGGTTCGGGGTATAGGGGAGCTGTTTTTT. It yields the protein CATSDRSVRGIGELFF.

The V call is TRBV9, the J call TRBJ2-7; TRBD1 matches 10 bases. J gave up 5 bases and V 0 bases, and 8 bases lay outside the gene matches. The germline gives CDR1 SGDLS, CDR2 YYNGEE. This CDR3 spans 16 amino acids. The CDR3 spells CASSVDIGQGVHEQYF. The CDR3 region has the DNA TGTGCCAGCAGCGTAGATATCGGACAGGGGGTCCACGAGCAGTACTTC.

The CDR3 loop reads CASSLFAGGTDTQYF. In DNA form, the CDR3 reads TGTGCCAGCAGTTTATTCGCGGGTGGCACAGATACGCAGTATTTT. This chain links TRBV28 with TRBJ2-3; a weak D match, TRBD2 (5 bases). Trimming took off 1 base at V and 1 base at J, with 9 bases between the two ends. The germline CDR1 and CDR2 sequences are MDHEN and SYDVKM. This CDR3 has 15 amino acids.